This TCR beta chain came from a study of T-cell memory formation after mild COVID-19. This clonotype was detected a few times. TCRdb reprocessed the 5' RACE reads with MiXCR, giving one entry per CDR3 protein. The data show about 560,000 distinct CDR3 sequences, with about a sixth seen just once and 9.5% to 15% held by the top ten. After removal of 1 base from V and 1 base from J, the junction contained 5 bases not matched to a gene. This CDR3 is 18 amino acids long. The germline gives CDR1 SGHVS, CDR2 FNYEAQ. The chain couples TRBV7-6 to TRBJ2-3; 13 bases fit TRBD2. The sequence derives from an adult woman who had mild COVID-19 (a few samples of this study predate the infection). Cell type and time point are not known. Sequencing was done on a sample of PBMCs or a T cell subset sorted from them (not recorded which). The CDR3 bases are TGTGCCAGCAGCTTAGGACTAGCGGGGGGCGGTCGCACAGATACGCAGTATTTT. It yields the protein CASSLGLAGGGRTDTQYF.